These T cell receptor beta chains were read from a single sample in a study of shared clonotypes between healthy human individuals. Sequencing used immunoSEQ multiplex PCR; TCRdb keeps in-frame clones, though not all of them. Among around 2.5 million clones, 93% were seen once, and the ten largest hold 0.36%. Sequenced input: naive CD4+ T cells from PBMCs. Receptors were obtained from a young man in good health. Some clones in this sample may be carry-over from other donors' samples. Both conserved end residues are part of each CDR3.

j_call v_call cdr3_aa
TRBJ1-5 TRBV19 CASSSYRNSNQPQHF
TRBJ1-5 TRBV30 CAWATGENQPQHF
TRBJ1-5 TRBV9 CASSVGQGSNQPQHF
TRBJ2-7 TRBV7-8 CASSLKGTGFYEQYF
TRBJ1-2 TRBV18 CASSPDDRGGSGYTF
TRBJ2-7 TRBV5-5 CASNLGLAGEQEQYF
TRBJ1-5 TRBV19 CASSPPGSLQNQPQHF
TRBJ2-5 TRBV9 CASSVFSTGETQYF
TRBJ1-2 TRBV7-3 CASSAGTDPRGYTF
TRBJ2-5 TRBV11-2 CASTLGPESYWGGETQYF
TRBJ1-1 TRBV11-1 CASSFWENTEAFF
TRBJ2-7 TRBV14 CASSQQGPSSYEQYF
TRBJ1-1 TRBV10-3 CAISEWGQVNTEAFF
TRBJ2-7 TRBV29-1 CSVGDRAYEQYF
TRBJ2-7 TRBV5-1 CASSLTGGIPYEQYF
TRBJ2-2 TRBV15 CATSRGQLGETGELFF
TRBJ2-7 TRBV5-1 CASSLSRGSSHEQYF
TRBJ2-7 TRBV11-3 CASSRGQTYEQYF
TRBJ2-3 TRBV7-2 CASSLSAGGSTDTQYF
TRBJ1-1 TRBV5-1 CASSYTGNTEAFF
TRBJ2-7 TRBV18 CASSPPGHASQYF
TRBJ2-5 TRBV6-6 CASNRGLIQETQYF
TRBJ1-2 TRBV4-1 CASSQAGTYGYTF
TRBJ2-1 TRBV19 CASSSGTSGPREQFF